The 5 T cell receptor beta chains listed next were all sequenced from one sample in a study of cytomegalovirus exposure and HLA in healthy donors. PCR used 60 Vbeta primers and 13 Jbeta primers. TCRdb's table, derived via immunoSEQ multiplex PCR, lists solely in-frame clones and lacks some. The sample lists some 200,000 clones; just under 70% were seen once. Sequenced material: PBMCs. The receptors originated from a man aged 35-49 years in good health and CMV-seropositive.

The J gene is TRBJ1-1, the V gene TRBV29-1; D not certain. The CDR3 contains 12 residues. Trimming removed 0 bases at V and 6 bases at J, with 8 bases between. CDR1 is SQVTM and CDR2 is ANQGSEA in the germline V gene. The CDR3 reads CSVEDGSPEAFF. The CDR3 DNA follows: TGCAGCGTTGAAGACGGGAGTCCTGAAGCTTTCTTT.

This chain links TRBV4-1 with TRBJ2-7; D gene unclear. The V end lost 1 base, the J end lost 9 bases, and 13 bases lay between the germline ends. The CDR3 covers 13 residues. The germline V gene has CDR1 MGHRA and CDR2 YSYEKL. The CDR3 region is CASSQGPLFAQYF. The CDR3 coding sequence is TGCGCCAGCAGCCAAGGCCCTCTATTCGCGCAGTACTTC.

This clone has only a few counts. V usage is TRBV18 and J usage is TRBJ1-5; D remains ambiguous. V lost 5 bases and J lost 3, with 11 bases in between. The CDR3 extends over 14 amino acids. Germline CDR1 KGHSH, CDR2 LQKENI. The CDR3 spells CASSNNQNNQPQHF. The CDR3 nucleotides are TGTGCCAGCTCAAACAACCAGAACAATCAGCCCCAGCATTTT.

V and J are TRBV5-1 and TRBJ2-3; D call uncertain. The germline V gene encodes CDR1 SGHRS and CDR2 YFSETQ. V lost 0 bases and J 2 bases, leaving 7 bases between the germline ends. This CDR3 spans 14 amino acids. The CDR3 region has the DNA TGCGCCAGCAGCTTGGGCCAGTTCACAGATACGCAGTATTTT. Amino acids: CASSLGQFTDTQYF.

The CDR3 region is CASSLTSDHIRGTGGRSNQPQHF. CDR3 nucleotide sequence: TGTGCCAGCAGCTTAACAAGCGACCATATTCGGGGGACAGGGGGTAGAAGCAATCAGCCCCAGCATTTT. The chain uses TRBV7-3 and TRBJ1-5, with 11 bases aligning to TRBD1. This CDR3 spans 23 amino acids. In germline, CDR1 is SGHTA, CDR2 FQGTGA. V gave up 0 bases and J gave up 1 base; unmatched junction bases: 20.